This T cell receptor beta chain was sequenced in a study of shared clonotypes between healthy human individuals. CD8 cells classed as naive were CD45RO-negative and positively selected for CCR7, excluding terminally differentiated effector memory CD45RA+ cells. The table came from immunoSEQ multiplex PCR; TCRdb's copy has only in-frame clones and leaves some out. The repertoire holds 1.5 million to 2.5 million clones, with less than 95% as singletons. This clone is a singleton in its sample. Germline CDR1 is SGDLS and CDR2 is YYNGEE. The J segment lost 3 bases and the V segment lost 4 bases, leaving 6 bases of the junction unmatched. This CDR3 has 15 amino acids.

Sequencing used naive CD8+ T cells sorted from blood. The chain joins TRBV9 to TRBJ2-2; 7 nucleotides line up with TRBD1. This receptor was obtained from a man aged 18 to 30 in good health. The CDR3 loop reads CASSPGGSDTGELFF. As DNA, the CDR3 is TGTGCCAGCAGCCCAGGGGGTTCGGACACCGGGGAGCTGTTTTTT.